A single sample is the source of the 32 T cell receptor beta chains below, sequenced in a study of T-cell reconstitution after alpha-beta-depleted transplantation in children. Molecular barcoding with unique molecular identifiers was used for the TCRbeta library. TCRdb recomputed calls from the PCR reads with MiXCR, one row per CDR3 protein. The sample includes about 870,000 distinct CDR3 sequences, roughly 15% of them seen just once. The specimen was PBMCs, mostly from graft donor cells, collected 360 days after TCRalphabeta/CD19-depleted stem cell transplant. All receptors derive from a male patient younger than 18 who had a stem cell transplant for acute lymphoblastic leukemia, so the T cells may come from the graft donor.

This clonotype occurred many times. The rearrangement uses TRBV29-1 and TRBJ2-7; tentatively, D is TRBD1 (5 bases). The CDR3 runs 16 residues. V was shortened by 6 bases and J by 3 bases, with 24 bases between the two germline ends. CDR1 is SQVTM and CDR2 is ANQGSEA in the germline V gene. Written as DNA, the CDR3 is TGCAGCGTCGCCCCCTTGACAGACTCTACAGGCTACGAGCAGTACTTC. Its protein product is CSVAPLTDSTGYEQYF.

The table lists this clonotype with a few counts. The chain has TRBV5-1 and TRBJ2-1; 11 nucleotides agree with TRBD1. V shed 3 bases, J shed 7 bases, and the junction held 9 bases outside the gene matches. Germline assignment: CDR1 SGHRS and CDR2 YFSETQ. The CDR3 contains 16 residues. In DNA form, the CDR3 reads TGCGCCAGCAGCTGGTGGACAGGGGGCCTCGGGAATGAGCAGTTCTTC. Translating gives CASSWWTGGLGNEQFF.

The CDR3 bases are TGCGCCAGCAGCTTGAAGGCGGGGAGCTCCTACGAGCAGTACTTC. It is translated as CASSLKAGSSYEQYF. The chain combines TRBV5-1 with TRBJ2-7, with D maybe TRBD2 (6 bases). V gave up 1 base and J gave up 0 bases, with 11 bases separating them. CDR3 length: 15 amino acids. Germline loops: CDR1 SGHRS, CDR2 YFSETQ.

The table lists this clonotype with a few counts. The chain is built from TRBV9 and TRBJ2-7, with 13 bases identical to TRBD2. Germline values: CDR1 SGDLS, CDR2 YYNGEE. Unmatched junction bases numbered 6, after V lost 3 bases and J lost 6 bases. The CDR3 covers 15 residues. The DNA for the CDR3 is TGTGCCAGCAGCGAAAAGGGACTAGCGGGACTCGAGCAGTACTTC. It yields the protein CASSEKGLAGLEQYF.

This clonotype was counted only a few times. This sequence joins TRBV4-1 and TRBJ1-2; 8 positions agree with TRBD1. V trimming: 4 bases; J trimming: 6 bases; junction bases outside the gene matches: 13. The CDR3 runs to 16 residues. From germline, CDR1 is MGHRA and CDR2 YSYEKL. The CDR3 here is CASSRTGTGSLHGYTF. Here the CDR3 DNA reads TGCGCCAGCAGCCGTACCGGGACAGGCTCCCTTCATGGCTACACCTTC.

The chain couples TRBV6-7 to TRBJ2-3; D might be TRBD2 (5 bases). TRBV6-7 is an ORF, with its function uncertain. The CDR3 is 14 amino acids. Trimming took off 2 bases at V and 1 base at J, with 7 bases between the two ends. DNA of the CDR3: TGTGCCAGCAGTTACGAGGGCTGCACAGATACGCAGTATTTT. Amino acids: CASSYEGCTDTQYF.

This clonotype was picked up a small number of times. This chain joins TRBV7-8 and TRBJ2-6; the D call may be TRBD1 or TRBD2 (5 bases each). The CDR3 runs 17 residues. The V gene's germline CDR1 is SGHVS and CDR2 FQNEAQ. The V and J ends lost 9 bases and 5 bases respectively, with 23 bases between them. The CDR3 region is CASSLAVGVTWANVLTF. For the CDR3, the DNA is TGTGCCAGTTCCCTAGCTGTGGGGGTTACCTGGGCCAACGTCCTGACTTTC. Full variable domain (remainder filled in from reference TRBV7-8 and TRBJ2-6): GAGVSQSPRYKVAKRGQDVALRCDPISGHVSLFWYQQALGQGPEFLTYFQNEAQLDKSGLPSDRFFAERPEGSVSTLKIQRTQQEDSAVYLCASSLAVGVTWANVLTFGAGSRLTVL.

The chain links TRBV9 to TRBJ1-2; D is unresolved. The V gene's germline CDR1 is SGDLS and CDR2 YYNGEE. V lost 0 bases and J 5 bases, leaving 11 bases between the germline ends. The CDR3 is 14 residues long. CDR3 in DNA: TGTGCCAGCAGCGTAGCTTTTGAATGGTATGGCTACACCTTC. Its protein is CASSVAFEWYGYTF. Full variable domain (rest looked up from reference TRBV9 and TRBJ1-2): DSGVTQTPKHLITATGQRVTLRCSPRSGDLSVYWYQQSLDQGLQFLIQYYNGEERAKGNILERFSAQQFPDLHSELNLSSLELGDSALYFCASSVAFEWYGYTFGSGTRLTVV.

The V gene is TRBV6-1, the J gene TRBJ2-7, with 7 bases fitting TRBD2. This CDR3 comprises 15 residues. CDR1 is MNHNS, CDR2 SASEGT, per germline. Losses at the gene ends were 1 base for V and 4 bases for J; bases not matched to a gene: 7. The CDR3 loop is CASSEGGAGMYEQYF. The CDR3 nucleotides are TGTGCCAGCAGTGAAGGAGGAGCGGGAATGTACGAGCAGTACTTC.

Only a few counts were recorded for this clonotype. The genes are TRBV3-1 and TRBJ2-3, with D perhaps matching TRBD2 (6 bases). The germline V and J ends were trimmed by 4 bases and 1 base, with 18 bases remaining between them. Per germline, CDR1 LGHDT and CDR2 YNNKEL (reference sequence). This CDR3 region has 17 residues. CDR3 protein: CASSPRRGRRGTDTQYF. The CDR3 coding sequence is TGTGCCAGCAGCCCCCGGAGGGGTAGAAGGGGCACAGATACGCAGTATTTT.

The CDR3 DNA follows: TGTGCCAGCAGCGCCGCAGGGACTAGCCCTTTCAAAGGGGAGACCCAGTACTTC. Its translation: CASSAAGTSPFKGETQYF. J is TRBJ2-5 and V is TRBV5-5; 9 positions match TRBD2. The CDR3 sequence is 18 residues long. V was clipped by 4 bases and J by 5 bases; unmatched bases: 18. The germline CDR1 and CDR2 sequences are SGHKS and YYEKEE (reference sequence).

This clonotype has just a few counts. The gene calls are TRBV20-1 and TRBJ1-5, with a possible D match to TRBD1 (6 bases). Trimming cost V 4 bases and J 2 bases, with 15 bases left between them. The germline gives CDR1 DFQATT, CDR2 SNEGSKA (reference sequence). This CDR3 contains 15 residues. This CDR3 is CSAIWGGAGNQPQHF. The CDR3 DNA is TGCAGTGCTATCTGGGGGGGGGCAGGCAATCAGCCCCAGCATTTT.

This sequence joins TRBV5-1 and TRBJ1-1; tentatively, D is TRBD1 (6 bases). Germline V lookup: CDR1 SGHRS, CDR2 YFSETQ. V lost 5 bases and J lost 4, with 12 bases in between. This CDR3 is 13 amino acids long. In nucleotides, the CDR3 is TGCGCCAGCAGTCGGGGGCTGGTCACTGAAGCTTTCTTT. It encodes CASSRGLVTEAFF.

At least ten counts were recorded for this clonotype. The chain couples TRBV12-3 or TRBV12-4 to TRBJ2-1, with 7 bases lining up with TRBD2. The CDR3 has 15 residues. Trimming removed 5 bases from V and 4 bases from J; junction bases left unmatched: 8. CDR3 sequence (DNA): TGTGCCAGCAGTCCCGGGACTAAGCCTTACAATGAGCAGTTCTTC. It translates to CASSPGTKPYNEQFF.

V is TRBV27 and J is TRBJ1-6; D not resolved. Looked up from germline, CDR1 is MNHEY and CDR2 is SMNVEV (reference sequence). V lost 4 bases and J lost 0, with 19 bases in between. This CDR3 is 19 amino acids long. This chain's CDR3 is CASSSIRTLHSSYNSPLHF. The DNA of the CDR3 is TGTGCCAGCAGTTCCATCAGGACTCTACATAGCTCCTATAATTCACCCCTCCACTTT.

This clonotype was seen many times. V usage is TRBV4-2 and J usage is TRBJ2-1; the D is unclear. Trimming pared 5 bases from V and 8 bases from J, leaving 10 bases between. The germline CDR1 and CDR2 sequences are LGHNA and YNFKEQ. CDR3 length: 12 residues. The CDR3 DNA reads TGTGCCAGCAGCACAGCCATCGATGAGCAGTTCTTC. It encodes CASSTAIDEQFF.

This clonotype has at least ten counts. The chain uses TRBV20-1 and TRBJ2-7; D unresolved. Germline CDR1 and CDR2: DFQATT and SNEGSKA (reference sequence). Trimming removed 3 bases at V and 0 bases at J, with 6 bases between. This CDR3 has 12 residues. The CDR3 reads CSASGSSYEQYF. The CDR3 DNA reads TGCAGTGCTAGCGGAAGCTCCTACGAGCAGTACTTC.

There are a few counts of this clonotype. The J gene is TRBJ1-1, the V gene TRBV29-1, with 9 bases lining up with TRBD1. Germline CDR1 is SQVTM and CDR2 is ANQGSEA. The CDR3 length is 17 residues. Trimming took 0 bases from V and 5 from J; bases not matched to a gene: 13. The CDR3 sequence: CSVEDLEVQGARTEAFF. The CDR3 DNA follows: TGCAGCGTTGAAGACCTCGAGGTACAGGGGGCGAGGACTGAAGCTTTCTTT.

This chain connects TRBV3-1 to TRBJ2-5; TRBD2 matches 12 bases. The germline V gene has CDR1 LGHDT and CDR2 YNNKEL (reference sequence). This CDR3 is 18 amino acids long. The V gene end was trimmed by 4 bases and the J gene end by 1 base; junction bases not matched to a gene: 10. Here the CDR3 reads CASSPVGWGLAGQETQYF. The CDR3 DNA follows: TGTGCCAGCAGCCCTGTGGGCTGGGGACTAGCGGGCCAAGAGACCCAGTACTTC.

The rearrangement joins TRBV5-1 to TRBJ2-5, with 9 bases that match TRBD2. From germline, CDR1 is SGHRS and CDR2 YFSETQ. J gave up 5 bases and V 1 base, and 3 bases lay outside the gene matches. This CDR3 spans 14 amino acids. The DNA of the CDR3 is TGCGCCAGCAGCTTGTTGCTAGCGGGGGAGACCCAGTACTTC. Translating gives CASSLLLAGETQYF.

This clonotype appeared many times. CDR3 loop: CSARDWGQGAHEQYF. CDR3 in DNA: TGCAGTGCTAGAGATTGGGGACAGGGCGCCCACGAGCAGTACTTC. The genes are TRBV20-1 and TRBJ2-7, with 9 nucleotides matching TRBD1. CDR1 is DFQATT and CDR2 is SNEGSKA in the germline V gene (reference sequence). V lost 0 bases and J lost 5; bases outside the gene matches: 8. The CDR3 sequence is 15 residues long.

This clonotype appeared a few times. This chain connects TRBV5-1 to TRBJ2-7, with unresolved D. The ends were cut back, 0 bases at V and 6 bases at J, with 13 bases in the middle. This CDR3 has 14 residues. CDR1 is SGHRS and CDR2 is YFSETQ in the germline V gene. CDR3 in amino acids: CASSLVGRPVEQYF. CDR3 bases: TGCGCCAGCAGCTTGGTAGGCAGGCCCGTCGAGCAGTACTTC.

CDR3 DNA: TGTGCCAGCAGTTTTCTCCGGGGGGGGACCGATACGCAGTATTTT. It is translated as CASSFLRGGTDTQYF. The V and J genes are TRBV12-3 or TRBV12-4 and TRBJ2-3; TRBD2 aligns across 8 bases. CDR3 length: 15 residues. The J segment lost 6 bases and the V segment lost 3 bases, leaving 8 bases of the junction unmatched.

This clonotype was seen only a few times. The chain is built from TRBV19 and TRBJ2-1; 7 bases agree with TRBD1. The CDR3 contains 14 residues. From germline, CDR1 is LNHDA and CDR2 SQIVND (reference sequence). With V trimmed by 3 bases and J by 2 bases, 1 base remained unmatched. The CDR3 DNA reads TGTGCCAGTAGTATCAGGGGGACCTACAATGAGCAGTTCTTC. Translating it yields CASSIRGTYNEQFF.

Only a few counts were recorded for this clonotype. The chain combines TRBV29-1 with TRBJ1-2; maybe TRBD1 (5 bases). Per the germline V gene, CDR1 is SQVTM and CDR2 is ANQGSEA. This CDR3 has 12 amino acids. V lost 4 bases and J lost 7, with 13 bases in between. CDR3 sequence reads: CSVAREGTGYTF. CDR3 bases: TGCAGCGTTGCCCGCGAGGGGACTGGCTACACCTTC.

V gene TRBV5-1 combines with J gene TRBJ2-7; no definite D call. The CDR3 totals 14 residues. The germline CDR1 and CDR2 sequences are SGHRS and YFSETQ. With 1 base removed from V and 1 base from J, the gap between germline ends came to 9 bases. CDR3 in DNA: TGCGCCAGCAGCTTGATGGTGGAATCCTACGAGCAGTACTTC. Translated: CASSLMVESYEQYF.

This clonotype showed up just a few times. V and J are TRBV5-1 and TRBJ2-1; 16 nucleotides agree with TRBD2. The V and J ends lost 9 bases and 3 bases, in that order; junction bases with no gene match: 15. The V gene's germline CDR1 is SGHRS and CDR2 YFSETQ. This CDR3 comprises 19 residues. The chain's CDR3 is CATRSGGLAGGPGYNEQFF. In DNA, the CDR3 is TGCGCCACCCGATCTGGGGGACTAGCGGGAGGGCCTGGCTACAATGAGCAGTTCTTC.

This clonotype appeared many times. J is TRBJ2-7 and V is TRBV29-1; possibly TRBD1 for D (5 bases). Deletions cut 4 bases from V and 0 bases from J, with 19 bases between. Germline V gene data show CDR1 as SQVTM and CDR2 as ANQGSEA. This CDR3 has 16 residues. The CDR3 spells CSVAPVAGLGSYEQYF. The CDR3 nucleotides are TGCAGCGTTGCCCCCGTGGCAGGGTTAGGCTCCTACGAGCAGTACTTC.

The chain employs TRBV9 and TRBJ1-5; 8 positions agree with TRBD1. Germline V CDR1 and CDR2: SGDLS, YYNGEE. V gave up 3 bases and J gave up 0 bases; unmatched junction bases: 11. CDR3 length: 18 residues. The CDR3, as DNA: TGTGCCAGCAGCGCGCCCGGGACAGGCCCTTATAGCAATCAGCCCCAGCATTTT. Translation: CASSAPGTGPYSNQPQHF. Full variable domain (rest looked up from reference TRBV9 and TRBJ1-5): DSGVTQTPKHLITATGQRVTLRCSPRSGDLSVYWYQQSLDQGLQFLIQYYNGEERAKGNILERFSAQQFPDLHSELNLSSLELGDSALYFCASSAPGTGPYSNQPQHFGDGTRLSIL.

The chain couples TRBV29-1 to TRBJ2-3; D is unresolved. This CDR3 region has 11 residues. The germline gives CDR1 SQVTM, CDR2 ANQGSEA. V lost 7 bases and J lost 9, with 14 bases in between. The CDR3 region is CSGTQTLTQYF. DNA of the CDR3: TGCAGCGGCACGCAGACTCTGACGCAGTATTTT.

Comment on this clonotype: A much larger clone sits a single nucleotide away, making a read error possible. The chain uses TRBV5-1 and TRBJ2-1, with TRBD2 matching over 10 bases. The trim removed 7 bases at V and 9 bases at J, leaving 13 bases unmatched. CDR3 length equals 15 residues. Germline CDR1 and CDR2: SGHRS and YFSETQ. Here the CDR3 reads CASAFIAGGVGEQFF. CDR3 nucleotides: TGCGCCAGCGCTTTCATAGCGGGAGGTGTGGGTGAGCAGTTCTTC.

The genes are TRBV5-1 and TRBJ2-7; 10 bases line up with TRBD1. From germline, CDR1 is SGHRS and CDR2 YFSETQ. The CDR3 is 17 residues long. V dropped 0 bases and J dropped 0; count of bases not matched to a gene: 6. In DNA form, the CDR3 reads TGCGCCAGCAGCTTGGGGGGACAGGGGTCCTTCTCCTACGAGCAGTACTTC. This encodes CASSLGGQGSFSYEQYF.